Listed below are T cell receptor beta chains from one sample, sequenced in a study of graft-versus-host responses after intestinal transplantation. Some clones are missing from TCRdb's copy, which holds only in-frame ones; the method was immunoSEQ multiplex PCR. The sample lists about 100,000 clones, over 80% occurring once. Their antigen targets remain unknown. The sequencing used unstimulated CD8+ T cells sorted from spleen or lymph node cells, collected before intestinal transplant. Every receptor here comes from a human donor who received an intestinal transplant. The CDR3 runs from the conserved cysteine through the conserved F or W. A D gene is named only where the DNA matches it firmly. Not every row has a clone size; where given, it reads once, few, many or a size class.

D gene: TRBD2
V gene: TRBV5-4
J gene: TRBJ2-7
clone size: few
CDR3 protein: CASSLGLALEQYF
CDR3 DNA: TGTGCCAGCAGCTTGGGACTAGCGCTGGAGCAGTACTTC

D gene: -
V gene: TRBV15
J gene: TRBJ2-7
clone size: once
CDR3 protein: CATSTRQDYEQYF
CDR3 DNA: TGTGCCACCAGCACCCGACAGGACTACGAGCAGTACTTC

D gene: -
V gene: TRBV6-6
J gene: TRBJ1-5
clone size: -
CDR3 protein: CASSYSSDQPQHF
CDR3 DNA: TGTGCCAGCAGTTACTCAAGTGATCAGCCCCAGCATTTT

D gene: TRBD1
V gene: TRBV27
J gene: TRBJ2-7
clone size: -
CDR3 protein: CASSSGTGVHYEQYF
CDR3 DNA: TGTGCCAGCAGTTCCGGGACAGGGGTGCACTACGAGCAGTACTTC

D gene: -
V gene: TRBV5-6
J gene: TRBJ2-2
clone size: -
CDR3 protein: CASRKTGSGELFF
CDR3 DNA: TGTGCCAGCAGAAAAACAGGGAGTGGGGAGCTGTTTTTT

D gene: -
V gene: TRBV25-1
J gene: TRBJ2-3
clone size: few
CDR3 protein: CASSEGYGGTDTQYF
CDR3 DNA: TGTGCCAGCAGTGAGGGGTACGGGGGCACAGATACGCAGTATTTT

D gene: -
V gene: TRBV2
J gene: TRBJ1-2
clone size: -
CDR3 protein: CASSDQERGVYGYTF
CDR3 DNA: TGTGCCAGCAGTGACCAGGAGAGGGGGGTCTATGGCTACACCTTC

D gene: TRBD1
V gene: TRBV7-3
J gene: TRBJ2-5
clone size: -
CDR3 protein: CASSLTGTDQETQYF
CDR3 DNA: TGTGCCAGCAGCTTAACCGGGACAGACCAAGAGACCCAGTACTTC

D gene: -
V gene: TRBV6-5
J gene: TRBJ2-1
clone size: -
CDR3 protein: CASSYAGTAGEQFF
CDR3 DNA: TGTGCCAGCAGTTACGCCGGGACCGCCGGTGAGCAGTTCTTC

D gene: -
V gene: TRBV5-1
J gene: TRBJ2-1
clone size: -
CDR3 protein: CASSSPDREGDEQFF
CDR3 DNA: TGCGCCAGCAGCTCACCGGACAGGGAGGGGGATGAGCAGTTCTTC

D gene: TRBD1
V gene: TRBV19
J gene: TRBJ2-7
clone size: -
CDR3 protein: CASSMSTGSYYEQYF
CDR3 DNA: TGTGCCAGTAGTATGTCGACAGGGAGCTACTACGAGCAGTACTTC

D gene: -
V gene: TRBV18
J gene: TRBJ2-2
clone size: -
CDR3 protein: CASSPAFGNLNTGELFF
CDR3 DNA: TGTGCCAGCTCACCAGCCTTCGGCAACCTCAACACCGGGGAGCTGTTTTTT

D gene: -
V gene: TRBV6-5
J gene: TRBJ2-1
clone size: -
CDR3 protein: CASSYDEGRYNEQFF
CDR3 DNA: TGTGCCAGCAGTTACGACGAGGGCCGCTACAATGAGCAGTTCTTC

D gene: -
V gene: TRBV5-1
J gene: TRBJ1-4
clone size: -
CDR3 protein: CASSLTNEKLFF
CDR3 DNA: TGCGCCAGCAGCTTGACTAATGAAAAACTGTTTTTT

D gene: -
V gene: TRBV19
J gene: TRBJ1-5
clone size: -
CDR3 protein: CASSIEGSSNQPQHF
CDR3 DNA: TGTGCCAGTAGTATAGAGGGCAGTAGCAATCAGCCCCAGCATTTT

D gene: -
V gene: TRBV11-2
J gene: TRBJ2-1
clone size: -
CDR3 protein: CASSLDWGLEQFF
CDR3 DNA: TGTGCCAGCAGCTTAGATTGGGGGCTTGAGCAGTTCTTC

D gene: TRBD2
V gene: TRBV5-5
J gene: TRBJ2-3
clone size: -
CDR3 protein: CASSLELAGTDTQYF
CDR3 DNA: TGTGCCAGCAGCTTGGAGCTAGCGGGCACAGATACGCAGTATTTT

D gene: -
V gene: TRBV27
J gene: TRBJ2-7
clone size: -
CDR3 protein: CASSPDPWGNYDEQYF
CDR3 DNA: TGTGCCAGCAGTCCCGACCCCTGGGGGAACTACGACGAGCAGTACTTC

D gene: -
V gene: TRBV7-9
J gene: TRBJ2-1
clone size: -
CDR3 protein: CASRGRDNSYNEQFF
CDR3 DNA: TGTGCCAGCAGGGGGAGGGACAACTCCTACAATGAGCAGTTCTTC

D gene: -
V gene: TRBV11-2
J gene: TRBJ2-3
clone size: -
CDR3 protein: CASSPSTDTQYF
CDR3 DNA: TGTGCCAGCAGCCCGTCCACAGATACGCAGTATTTT

D gene: TRBD2
V gene: TRBV9
J gene: TRBJ2-1
clone size: -
CDR3 protein: CASSVAGSGKYNEQFF
CDR3 DNA: TGTGCCAGCAGCGTAGCTGGTAGCGGGAAGTACAATGAGCAGTTCTTC

D gene: -
V gene: TRBV6-1
J gene: TRBJ2-7
clone size: once
CDR3 protein: CASSEYIAAATYEQYF
CDR3 DNA: TGTGCCAGCAGTGAATACATCGCGGCAGCCACCTACGAGCAGTACTTC

D gene: -
V gene: TRBV4-1
J gene: TRBJ1-2
clone size: -
CDR3 protein: CASSQEDAQGGYGYTF
CDR3 DNA: TGCGCCAGCAGCCAAGAAGATGCCCAGGGCGGCTATGGCTACACCTTC

D gene: -
V gene: TRBV25-1
J gene: TRBJ2-2
clone size: -
CDR3 protein: CASSRTAGGELFF
CDR3 DNA: TGTGCCAGCAGTCGTACGGCGGGCGGGGAGCTGTTTTTT

D gene: -
V gene: TRBV4-1
J gene: TRBJ2-7
clone size: -
CDR3 protein: CASSSPGTGTYEQYF
CDR3 DNA: TGCGCCAGCAGCTCCCCCGGTACGGGAACCTACGAGCAGTACTTC

D gene: -
V gene: TRBV6-6
J gene: TRBJ2-1
clone size: few
CDR3 protein: CASSYGRESEQFF
CDR3 DNA: TGTGCCAGCAGTTACGGCAGGGAGTCTGAGCAGTTCTTC

D gene: TRBD2
V gene: TRBV30
J gene: TRBJ2-5
clone size: once
CDR3 protein: CAWIGKGLQETQYF
CDR3 DNA: TGTGCCTGGATCGGAAAGGGACTACAAGAGACCCAGTACTTC

D gene: -
V gene: TRBV27
J gene: TRBJ2-7
clone size: -
CDR3 protein: CASSFVSGDYEQYF
CDR3 DNA: TGTGCCAGCAGTTTTGTATCAGGGGATTACGAGCAGTACTTC

D gene: TRBD1
V gene: TRBV6-5
J gene: TRBJ2-7
clone size: -
CDR3 protein: CASRTGLGEQYF
CDR3 DNA: TGTGCCAGCAGGACAGGGCTCGGCGAGCAGTACTTC